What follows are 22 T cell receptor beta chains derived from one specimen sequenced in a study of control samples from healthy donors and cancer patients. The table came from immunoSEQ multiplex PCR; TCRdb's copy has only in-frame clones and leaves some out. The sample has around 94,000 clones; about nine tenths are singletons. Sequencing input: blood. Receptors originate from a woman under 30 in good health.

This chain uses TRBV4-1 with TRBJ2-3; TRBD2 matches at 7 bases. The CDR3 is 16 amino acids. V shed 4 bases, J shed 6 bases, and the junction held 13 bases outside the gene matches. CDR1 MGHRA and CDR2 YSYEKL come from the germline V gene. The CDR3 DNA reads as TGCGCCAGCAGCCTTGCACTTCGACTAGCTTTGGATACGCAGTATTTT. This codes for CASSLALRLALDTQYF.

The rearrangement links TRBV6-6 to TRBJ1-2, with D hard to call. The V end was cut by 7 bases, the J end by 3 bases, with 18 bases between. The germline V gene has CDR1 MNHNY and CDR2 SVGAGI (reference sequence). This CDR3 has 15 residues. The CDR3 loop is CASTPRLVADYGYTF. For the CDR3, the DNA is TGTGCCAGCACCCCGCGGTTGGTTGCCGACTATGGCTACACCTTC.

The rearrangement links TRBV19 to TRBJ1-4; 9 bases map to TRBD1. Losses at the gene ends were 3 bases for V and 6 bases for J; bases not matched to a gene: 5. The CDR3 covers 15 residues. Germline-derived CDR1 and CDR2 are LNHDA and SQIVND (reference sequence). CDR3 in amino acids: CASSMGQGFYEKLFF. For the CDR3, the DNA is TGTGCCAGTAGTATGGGACAGGGATTCTATGAAAAACTGTTTTTT. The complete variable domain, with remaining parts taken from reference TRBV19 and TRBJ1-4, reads DGGITQSPKYLFRKEGQNVTLSCEQNLNHDAMYWYRQDPGQGLRLIYYSQIVNDFQKGDIAEGYSVSREKKESFPLTVTSAQKNPTAFYLCASSMGQGFYEKLFFGSGTQLSVL.

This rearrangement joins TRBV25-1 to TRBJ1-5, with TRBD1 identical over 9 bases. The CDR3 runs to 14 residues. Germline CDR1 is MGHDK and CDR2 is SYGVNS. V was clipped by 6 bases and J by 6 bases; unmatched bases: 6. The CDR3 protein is CASREDRGFQPQHF. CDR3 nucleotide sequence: TGTGCCAGCAGGGAAGACAGGGGGTTTCAGCCCCAGCATTTT.

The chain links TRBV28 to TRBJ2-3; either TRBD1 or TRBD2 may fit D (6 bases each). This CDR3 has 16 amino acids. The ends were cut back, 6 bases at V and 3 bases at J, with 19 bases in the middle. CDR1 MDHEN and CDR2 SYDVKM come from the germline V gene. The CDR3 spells CASRIGGRGGTDTQYF. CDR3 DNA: TGTGCCAGCAGAATCGGGGGAAGAGGGGGAACAGATACGCAGTATTTT.

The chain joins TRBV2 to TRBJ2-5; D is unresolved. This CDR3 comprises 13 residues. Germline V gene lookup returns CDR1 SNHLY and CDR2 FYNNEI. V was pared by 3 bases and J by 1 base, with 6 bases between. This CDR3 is CASSEGIQETQYF. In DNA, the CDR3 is TGTGCCAGCAGTGAGGGCATCCAAGAGACCCAGTACTTC.

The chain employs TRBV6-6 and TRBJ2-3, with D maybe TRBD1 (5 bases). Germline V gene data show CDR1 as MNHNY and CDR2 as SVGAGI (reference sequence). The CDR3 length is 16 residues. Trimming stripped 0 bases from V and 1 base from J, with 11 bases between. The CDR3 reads CASSYSQGLGTDTQYF. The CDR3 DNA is TGTGCCAGCAGTTACTCGCAGGGCCTAGGCACAGATACGCAGTATTTT.

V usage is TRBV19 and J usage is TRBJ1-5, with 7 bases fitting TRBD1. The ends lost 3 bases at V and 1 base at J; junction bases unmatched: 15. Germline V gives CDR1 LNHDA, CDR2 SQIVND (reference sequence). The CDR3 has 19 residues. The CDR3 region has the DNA TGTGCCAGTAGTATTGGGAGACTACAGGGGAGAATGAGCAATCAGCCCCAGCATTTT. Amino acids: CASSIGRLQGRMSNQPQHF.

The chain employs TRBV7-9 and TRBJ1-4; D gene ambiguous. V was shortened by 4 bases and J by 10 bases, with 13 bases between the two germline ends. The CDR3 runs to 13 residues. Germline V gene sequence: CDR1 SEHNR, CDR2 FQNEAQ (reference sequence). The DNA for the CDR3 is TGTGCCAGCAGCTCAGCGACGGGAGGAAAACTGTTTTTT. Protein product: CASSSATGGKLFF.

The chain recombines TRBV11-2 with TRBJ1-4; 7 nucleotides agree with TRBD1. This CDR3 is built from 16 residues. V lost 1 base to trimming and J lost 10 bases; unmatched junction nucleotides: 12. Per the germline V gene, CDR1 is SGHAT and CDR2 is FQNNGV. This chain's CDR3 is CASSLGAGGGEGKLFF. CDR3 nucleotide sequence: TGTGCCAGCAGCTTAGGCGCCGGAGGGGGCGAGGGAAAACTGTTTTTT.

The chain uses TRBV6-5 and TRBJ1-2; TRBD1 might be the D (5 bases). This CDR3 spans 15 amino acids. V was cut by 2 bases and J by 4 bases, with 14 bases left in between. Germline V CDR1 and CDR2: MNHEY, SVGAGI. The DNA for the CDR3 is TGTGCCAGCAGTTACCAAGCCCAGGGAACCTATGGCTACACCTTC. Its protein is CASSYQAQGTYGYTF.

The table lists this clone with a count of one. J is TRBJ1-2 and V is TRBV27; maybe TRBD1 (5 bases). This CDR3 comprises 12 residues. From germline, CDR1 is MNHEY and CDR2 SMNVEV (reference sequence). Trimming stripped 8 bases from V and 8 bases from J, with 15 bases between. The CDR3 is CASSGPRGGYTF. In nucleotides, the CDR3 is TGTGCCAGCTCCGGGCCACGGGGGGGCTACACCTTC.

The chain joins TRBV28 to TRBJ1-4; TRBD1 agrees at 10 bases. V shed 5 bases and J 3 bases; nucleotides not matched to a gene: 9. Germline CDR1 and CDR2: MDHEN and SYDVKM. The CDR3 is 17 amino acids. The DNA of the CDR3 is TGTGCCAGCAGTACCTGGGACAGGGGTCGAGCTAATGAAAAACTGTTTTTT. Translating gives CASSTWDRGRANEKLFF.

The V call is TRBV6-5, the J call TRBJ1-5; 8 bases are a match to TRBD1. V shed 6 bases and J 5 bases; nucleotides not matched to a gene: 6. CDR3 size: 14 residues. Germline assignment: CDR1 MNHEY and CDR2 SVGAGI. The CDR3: CASSRGTGYQPQHF. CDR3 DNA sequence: TGTGCCAGCAGCCGGGGGACAGGATATCAGCCCCAGCATTTT.

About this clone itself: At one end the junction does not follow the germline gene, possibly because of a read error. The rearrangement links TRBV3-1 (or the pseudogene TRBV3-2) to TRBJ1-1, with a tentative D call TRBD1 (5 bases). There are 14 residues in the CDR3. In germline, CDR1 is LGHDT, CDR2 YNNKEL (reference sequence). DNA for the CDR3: TGTGCCAGCAGCCAAGCGTTGTCGGACACCGAAGCTTTCTTT. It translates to CASSQALSDTEAFF.

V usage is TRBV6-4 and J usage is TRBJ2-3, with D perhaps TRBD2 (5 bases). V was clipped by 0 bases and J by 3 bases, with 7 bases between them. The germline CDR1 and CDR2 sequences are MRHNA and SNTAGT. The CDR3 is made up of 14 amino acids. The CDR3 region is CASSDSGETDTQYF. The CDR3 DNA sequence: TGTGCCAGCAGTGACTCCGGGGAAACAGATACGCAGTATTTT.

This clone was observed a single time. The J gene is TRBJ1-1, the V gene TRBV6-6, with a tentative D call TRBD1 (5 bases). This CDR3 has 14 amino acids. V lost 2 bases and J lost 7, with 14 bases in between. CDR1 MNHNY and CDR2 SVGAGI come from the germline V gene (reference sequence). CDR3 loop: CASSYRGEGFEAFF. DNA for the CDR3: TGTGCCAGCAGTTACAGGGGTGAGGGGTTTGAAGCTTTCTTT.

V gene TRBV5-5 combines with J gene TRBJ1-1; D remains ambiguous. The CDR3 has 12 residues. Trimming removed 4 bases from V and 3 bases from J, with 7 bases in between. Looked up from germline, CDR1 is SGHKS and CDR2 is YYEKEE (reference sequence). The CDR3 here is CASSGMDTEAFF. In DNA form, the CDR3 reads TGTGCCAGCAGCGGTATGGACACTGAAGCTTTCTTT. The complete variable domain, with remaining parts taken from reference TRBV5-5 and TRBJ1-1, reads DAGVTQSPTHLIKTRGQQVTLRCSPISGHKSVSWYQQVLGQGPQFIFQYYEKEERGRGNFPDRFSARQFPNYSSELNVNALLLGDSALYLCASSGMDTEAFFGQGTRLTVV.

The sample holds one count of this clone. This CDR3 is CASSKQGIIGNQPQHF. CDR3 coding DNA: TGTGCCAGTAGTAAACAGGGTATCATAGGCAATCAGCCCCAGCATTTT. The chain combines TRBV19 with TRBJ1-5, with TRBD1 as a possible D gene (6 bases). V was shortened by 4 bases and J by 2 bases, with 15 bases between the two germline ends. Germline V CDR1 and CDR2: LNHDA, SQIVND (reference sequence). The CDR3 runs 16 residues.

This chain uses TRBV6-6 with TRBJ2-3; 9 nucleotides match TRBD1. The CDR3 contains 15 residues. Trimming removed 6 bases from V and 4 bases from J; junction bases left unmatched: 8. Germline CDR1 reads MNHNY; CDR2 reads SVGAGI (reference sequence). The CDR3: CASSRIDRGSDTQYF. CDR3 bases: TGTGCCAGCAGCCGCATCGACAGGGGGTCAGATACGCAGTATTTT.

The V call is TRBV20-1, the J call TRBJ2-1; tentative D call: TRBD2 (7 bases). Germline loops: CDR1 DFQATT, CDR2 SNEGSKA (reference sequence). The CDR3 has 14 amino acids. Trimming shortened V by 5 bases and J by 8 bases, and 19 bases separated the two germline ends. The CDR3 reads CSAGGGAGSDEQFF. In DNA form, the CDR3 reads TGCAGTGCTGGTGGGGGGGCCGGATCCGATGAGCAGTTCTTC.

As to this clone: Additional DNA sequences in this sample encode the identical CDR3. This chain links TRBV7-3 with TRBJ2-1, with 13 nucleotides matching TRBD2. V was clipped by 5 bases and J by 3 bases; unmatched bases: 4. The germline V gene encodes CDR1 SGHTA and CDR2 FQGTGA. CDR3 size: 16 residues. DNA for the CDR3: TGTGCCAGCAGCCCACGGACTAGCGGGGGCTACAATGAGCAGTTCTTC. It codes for CASSPRTSGGYNEQFF.